This T cell receptor beta chain was obtained from a study of blood T cell repertoires in COVID-19. This CDR3 has 15 amino acids. Germline-derived CDR1 and CDR2 are SGHAT and FQNNGV. V lost 3 bases, J lost 5 bases, and 6 bases stayed unmatched. TCRdb's copy holds only in-frame clones and misses some; the assay was immunoSEQ multiplex PCR. The table lists fewer than 80,000 clones, approximately 90% of them singletons, with about 9% in the top ten. The clonotype originates from a human donor in a cohort sampled during active COVID-19. Material for sequencing was peripheral blood. This chain connects TRBV11-2 to TRBJ1-4, with 7 bases lining up with TRBD1. The CDR3 bases are TGTGCCAGCAGCTTTAGGGGGACAGAAAATGAAAAACTGTTTTTT. The encoded protein is CASSFRGTENEKLFF. Together with reference TRBV11-2 and TRBJ1-4, the CDR3 gives the full variable domain: EAGVAQSPRYKIIEKRQSVAFWCNPISGHATLYWYQQILGQGPKLLIQFQNNGVVDDSQLPKDRFSAERLKGVDSTLKIQPAKLEDSAVYLCASSFRGTENEKLFFGSGTQLSVL.